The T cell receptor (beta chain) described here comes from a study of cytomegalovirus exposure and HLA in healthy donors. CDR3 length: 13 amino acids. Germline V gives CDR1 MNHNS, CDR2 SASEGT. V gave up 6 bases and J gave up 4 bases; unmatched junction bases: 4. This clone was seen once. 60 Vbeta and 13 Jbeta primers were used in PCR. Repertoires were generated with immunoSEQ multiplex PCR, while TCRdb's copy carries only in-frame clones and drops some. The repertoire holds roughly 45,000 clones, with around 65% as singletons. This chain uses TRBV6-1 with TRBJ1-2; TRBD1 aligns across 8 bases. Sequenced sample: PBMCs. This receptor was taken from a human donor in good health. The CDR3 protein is CASRQTGAYGYTF. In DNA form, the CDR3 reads TGTGCCAGCAGACAGACAGGGGCCTATGGCTACACCTTC.